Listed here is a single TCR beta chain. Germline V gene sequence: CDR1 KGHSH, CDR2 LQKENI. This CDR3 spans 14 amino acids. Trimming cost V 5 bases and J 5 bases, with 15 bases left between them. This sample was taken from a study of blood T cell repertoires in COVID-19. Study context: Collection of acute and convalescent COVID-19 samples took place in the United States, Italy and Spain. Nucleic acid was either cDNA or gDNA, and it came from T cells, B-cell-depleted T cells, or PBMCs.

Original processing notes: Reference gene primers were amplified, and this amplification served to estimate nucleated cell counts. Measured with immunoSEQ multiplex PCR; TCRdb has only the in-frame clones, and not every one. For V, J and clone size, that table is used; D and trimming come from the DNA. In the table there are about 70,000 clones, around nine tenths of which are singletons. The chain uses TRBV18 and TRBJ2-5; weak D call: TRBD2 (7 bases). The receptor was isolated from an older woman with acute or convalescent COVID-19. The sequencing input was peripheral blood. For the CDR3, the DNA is TGTGCCAGCTCAGGAAACGGGGGGCGGGAGACCCAGTACTTC. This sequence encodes CASSGNGGRETQYF.